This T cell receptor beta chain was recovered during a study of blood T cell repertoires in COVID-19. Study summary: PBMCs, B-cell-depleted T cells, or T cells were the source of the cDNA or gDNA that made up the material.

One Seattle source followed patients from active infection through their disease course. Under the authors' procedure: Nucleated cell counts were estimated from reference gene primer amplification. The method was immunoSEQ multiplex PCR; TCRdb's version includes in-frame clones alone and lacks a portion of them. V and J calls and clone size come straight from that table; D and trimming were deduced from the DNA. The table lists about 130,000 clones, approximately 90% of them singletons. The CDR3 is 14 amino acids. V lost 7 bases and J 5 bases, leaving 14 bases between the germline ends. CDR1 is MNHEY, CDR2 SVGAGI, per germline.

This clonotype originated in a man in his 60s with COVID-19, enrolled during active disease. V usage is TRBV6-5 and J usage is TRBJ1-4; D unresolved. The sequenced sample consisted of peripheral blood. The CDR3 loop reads CASKTLRENEKLFF. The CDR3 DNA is TGTGCCAGCAAGACTCTACGGGAGAATGAAAAACTGTTTTTT.